This T cell receptor (beta chain) was profiled in a study of T cell changes during pregnancy in multiple sclerosis. The CDR3 consists of 13 residues. CDR1 is SGHTA, CDR2 FQGNSA, per germline. In regard to this clone: Germline and junction disagree at one end, which may indicate a read error.

Sequencing was performed with immunoSEQ multiplex PCR; in TCRdb, only in-frame clones are kept and a portion is missing. The data hold tens of thousands of clones, with approximately 91% observed a single time. Sequenced material: CD4+ T cells from peripheral blood mononuclear cells, taken in the third trimester of pregnancy. The sequence was obtained from a female donor with multiple sclerosis, enrolled in a pregnancy study. This chain connects TRBV7-2 to TRBJ2-7; 8 bases line up with TRBD2. Here the CDR3 reads CASSSGTRPMGDF. CDR3 sequence (DNA): TGTGCCAGCAGTTCCGGGACTAGACCTATGGGGGACTTC.